This TCR beta chain was recovered during a study of long-term antiretroviral therapy in people with HIV. Findings and limits, study-wide: It was observed that HIV repertoires exhibited narrower CDR3 length ranges than controls. The data indicate that diversity increased after ART but remained below transplant donor controls. Repertoire composition at all time points was dominated by clones that had expanded before ART.

Investigators performed immunoSEQ version v3.0 at survey level. Sequencing was performed with immunoSEQ multiplex PCR; in TCRdb, only in-frame clones are kept and a portion is missing. The table shows 34,000 or so clones, with about 85% occurring only once. Germline V gives CDR1 LNHNV, CDR2 YYDKDF (reference sequence). The CDR3 is made up of 14 amino acids. Trimming pared 11 bases from V and 6 bases from J, leaving 17 bases between. This clone was detected a few times. Its antigen is unidentified. The chain employs TRBV15 and TRBJ1-6; TRBD1 is a possible D gene (5 bases). Sequencing used unsorted PBMCs, obtained just over 2.7 years before starting antiretroviral therapy. The source of this sequence is a woman aged 25-40 years with HIV. The DNA of the CDR3 is TGTGCCCTTGGAGCGCAGGGTCGTAATTCACCCCTCCACTTT. This codes for CALGAQGRNSPLHF.